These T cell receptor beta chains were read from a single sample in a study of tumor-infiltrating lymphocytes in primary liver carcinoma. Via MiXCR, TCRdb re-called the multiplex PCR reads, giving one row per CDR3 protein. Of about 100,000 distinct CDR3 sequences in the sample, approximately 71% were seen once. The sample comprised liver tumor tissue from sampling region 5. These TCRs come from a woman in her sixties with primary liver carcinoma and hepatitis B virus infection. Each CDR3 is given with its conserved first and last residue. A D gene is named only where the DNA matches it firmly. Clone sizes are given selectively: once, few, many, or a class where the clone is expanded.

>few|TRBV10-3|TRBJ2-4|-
TGTGCCATCAGTGAGTCTGGGCTAGCCAAAAACATTCAGTACTTC
CAISESGLAKNIQYF
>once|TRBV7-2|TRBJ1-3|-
TGTGCCAGCAGCCCGACTCTTTTCTCTGGAAACACCATATATTTT
CASSPTLFSGNTIYF
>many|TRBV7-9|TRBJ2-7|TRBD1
TGTGCCAGCAGCGACCGGGACAGCTACGAGCAGTACTTC
CASSDRDSYEQYF
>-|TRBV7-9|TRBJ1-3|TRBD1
TGTGTCAGCCGCAGGACAGGAAACACCATATACTTT
CVSRRTGNTIYF
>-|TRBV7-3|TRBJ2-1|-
TGTGCCAGCAGCTTAAGGGAGTCGGGTGGGCTAAGCTTCAATGAGCAGTTCTTC
CASSLRESGGLSFNEQFF
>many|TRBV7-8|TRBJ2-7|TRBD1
TGTGCCAGCAGCTCTCGACAGGGGCCCTACGAGCAGTACTTC
CASSSRQGPYEQYF
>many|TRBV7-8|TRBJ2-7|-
TGTGCCAGCAGTCCCACCGGGCGGGGAAGCTACGAGCAGTACTTC
CASSPTGRGSYEQYF
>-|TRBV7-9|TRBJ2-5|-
TGTGCCAGCAGCTTGCGCGTGGGGGGCCCCGAGATCCAGTACTTC
CASSLRVGGPEIQYF
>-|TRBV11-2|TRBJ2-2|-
TGTGCCAACAGTTCAGATAGGACTGGGGAGCTGTTTTTT
CANSSDRTGELFF
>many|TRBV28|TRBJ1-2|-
TGTGCCAGCAGTTTGGCAGCATATGGCTACACCTTC
CASSLAAYGYTF
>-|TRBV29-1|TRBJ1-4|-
TGCAGCGTTAGGGACTCGCAGGGGTTTAATGAAAAACTGTTTTTT
CSVRDSQGFNEKLFF
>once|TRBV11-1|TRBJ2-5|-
TGTGCCAGCACACAGGGTTCACATGAGACCCAGTACTTT
CASTQGSHETQYF
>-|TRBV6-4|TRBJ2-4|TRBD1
TGTGCCAACAGTGAGACAGGGGGAGATTCCAAAAACATTCAGTACTTC
CANSETGGDSKNIQYF
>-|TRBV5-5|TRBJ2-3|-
TGTGACAGCGGACGAGGGACATCCTCGGCGGATACGCAGTATTTT
CDSGRGTSSADTQYF
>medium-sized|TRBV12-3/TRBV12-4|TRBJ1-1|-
TGTGCCAGCAGTTCAGGGGCTGAAGCTTTCTTT
CASSSGAEAFF
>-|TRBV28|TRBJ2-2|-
TGTGCCAGCAACGGCCGAGGACTGGAGACCGGGGAGCTGTTTTTT
CASNGRGLETGELFF
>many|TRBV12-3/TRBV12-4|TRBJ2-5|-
TGTGCCAGCAGCCCCATTCTAGTAGGCACCCAGTACTTC
CASSPILVGTQYF
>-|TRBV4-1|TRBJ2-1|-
TGCGCCAGCAGCTCTAAGGGGGGGAGCTCCTACAACGAGCACTTCTTC
CASSSKGGSSYNEHFF
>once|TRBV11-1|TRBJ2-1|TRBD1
TGTGCCAGCAGCCATAGAGCCGGGACAGGGGTTCAGCAGTTCTTC
CASSHRAGTGVQQFF
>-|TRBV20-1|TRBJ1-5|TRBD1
TGCAGTGCAACAGGGGGCGGCAGCAATCAGCCCCAGCATTTT
CSATGGGSNQPQHF
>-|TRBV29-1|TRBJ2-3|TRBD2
TGCAGCGTCGAATCGGGGGCGGCTAGCGGGAAGGGTACGCAGTATTTT
CSVESGAASGKGTQYF
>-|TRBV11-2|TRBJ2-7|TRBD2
TGTGCCAGCAACTTTCAGCCCGGGGGGAAGCAGTACTTC
CASNFQPGGKQYF
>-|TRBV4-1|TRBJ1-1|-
TGCGCCAGCAACCAGGAGTCCCAGGTGAACACTGAAGCTTTCTTT
CASNQESQVNTEAFF
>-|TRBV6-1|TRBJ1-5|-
TGTGCCAGTCTGCAAAGCAATCAGCCCCAGCATTTT
CASLQSNQPQHF
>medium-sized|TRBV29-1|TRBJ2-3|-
TGCAGCGTCAGGACCTCGCAATTATCAGGGGAGCAGTATTTT
CSVRTSQLSGEQYF
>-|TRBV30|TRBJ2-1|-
TGTACCTGGAGTCTGGGGCCTGGGGATTACAATGGGCAGTTCTTC
CTWSLGPGDYNGQFF
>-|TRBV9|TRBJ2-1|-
TGTGCCAGCAGCCCAGTGGGGGACTCGTACACTTACAATGAGCAGTTCTTC
CASSPVGDSYTYNEQFF
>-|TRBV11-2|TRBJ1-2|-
TGTGGCAGCAGCTTAGTGAGGGCCAGTGGCGGTGGCTACACCTTC
CGSSLVRASGGGYTF
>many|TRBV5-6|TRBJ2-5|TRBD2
TGTGCCAGCAGCTTGGGCTCTCGCGGGAGAGGTGGGCTGGACGCTAGAGAGACCCAGTACTTC
CASSLGSRGRGGLDARETQYF
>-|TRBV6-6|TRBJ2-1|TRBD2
TGTGCCTGCAGTGCCGGGACTAGCGGGATCTGGGTCGATGAGCAGTTCTTC
CACSAGTSGIWVDEQFF
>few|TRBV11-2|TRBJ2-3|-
TGTGCCAGCAGTTTAGGTCGAGGAGATGCGCAGTATTTT
CASSLGRGDAQYF
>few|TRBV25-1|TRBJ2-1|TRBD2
TGTGTCAGCAGTGAGCGGGAGTACATTGAGCAGTTCTTC
CVSSEREYIEQFF